The clone carrying this TCR beta chain was seen only a few times. Its specificity is unknown. This sample is drawn from a study of cytomegalovirus exposure and HLA in healthy donors. CDR1 is MNHEY, CDR2 SVGAGI, per germline. This CDR3 is built from 14 residues. V lost 8 bases, J lost 9 bases, and 7 bases stayed unmatched. Findings and caveats of the study: Most of the TCR beta V segments (in an earlier analysis) were productive either about 87% or about 30% of the time. In a later analysis, specific HLA alleles were associated with 15,000 to 20,000 TCR beta sequences at a 0.05 false discovery rate.

60 Vbeta and 13 Jbeta primers were used in PCR. As processed by the authors: In a later analysis, the count reached about 80 million unique TCR beta chains, with roughly 9.9 million shared. Using immunoSEQ multiplex PCR, the repertoire was profiled, and TCRdb retains in-frame clones only, with some absent. That table supplies the V and J calls and clone size; D and trimming were determined from the DNA. The table has under 200,000 clones, about 70% seen once. Sequencing input: PBMCs. The chain combines TRBV6-5 with TRBJ2-1; TRBD2 matches at 13 bases. This sequence originates from a woman aged 40 to 50 in good health and CMV-seropositive. CDR3 sequence (DNA): TGTGCCAGCCGCACTAGCGGGAGGGCTGGTGAGCAGTTCTTC. Its protein product is CASRTSGRAGEQFF.